The rows below give T cell receptor beta chains drawn from one sample of a study of shared clonotypes between healthy human individuals. Sequencing used immunoSEQ multiplex PCR; TCRdb keeps in-frame clones, though not all of them. The sample lists about 980,000 clones, over 75% occurring once. Material for sequencing was memory CD4+ T cells sorted from blood. The origin of the receptors is a man aged 18 to 35 in good health. Both conserved end residues are part of each CDR3. The D gene is left open where the match is weak. Size is omitted from some rows. Given values are once, few, many or a class for expanded clones.

-	TRBV7-2	TRBJ1-3	-	TGTGCCAGCAGCTCTCAACCCGTCGTGGCTGGAAACACCATATATTTT	CASSSQPVVAGNTIYF
-	TRBV9	TRBJ2-1	-	TGTGCCAGCAACTCCGGAGGGGAGCAGTTCTTC	CASNSGGEQFF
-	TRBV2	TRBJ2-3	-	TGTGCCAGCAGTGAAGAGGCAGGGACCCGCACAGATACGCAGTATTTT	CASSEEAGTRTDTQYF
-	TRBV6-1	TRBJ1-5	-	TGTGCCAGCAGTGAAGGGGGGTCCCACGGTAATCAGCCCCAGCATTTT	CASSEGGSHGNQPQHF
-	TRBV7-2	TRBJ2-1	-	TGTGCCAGCAGTGATAGCGGAAACTCCTACAATGAGCAGTTCTTC	CASSDSGNSYNEQFF
-	TRBV2	TRBJ2-5	TRBD2	TGTGCCAGCAGTGAAGTACTAGCGGGAGGGCCTGGGGAAGAGACCCAGTACTTC	CASSEVLAGGPGEETQYF
-	TRBV11-3	TRBJ2-5	-	TGTGCCAGCAGGATCTTGCGGCAAGAGACCCAGTACTTC	CASRILRQETQYF
-	TRBV7-2	TRBJ2-3	-	TGTGCCAGCAGCCCCGGCGGGCGGGGACGGGCAGATACGCAGTATTTT	CASSPGGRGRADTQYF
-	TRBV18	TRBJ2-1	TRBD1	TGTGCCAGCTCACCGAGGACAGGCCGCAATGAGCAGTTCTTC	CASSPRTGRNEQFF
-	TRBV2	TRBJ1-2	-	TGTGCCAGCACTTCCGGAGGAGATCACTATGGCTACACCTTC	CASTSGGDHYGYTF
-	TRBV18	TRBJ1-1	TRBD1	TGTGCCAGCTCACCACTTCACAGGGGGACTGAAGCTTTCTTT	CASSPLHRGTEAFF
-	TRBV5-4	TRBJ1-4	-	TGTGCCAGCAGCTTCGTCGGGGGAACTAATGAAAAACTGTTTTTT	CASSFVGGTNEKLFF
-	TRBV28	TRBJ2-7	TRBD1	TGTGCCAGCATTTCAACAGGGGAACTCGAGCAGTACTTC	CASISTGELEQYF
-	TRBV29-1	TRBJ2-5	-	TGCAGCGTCGCGGGGACGGCCCAAGAGACCCAGTACTTC	CSVAGTAQETQYF
-	TRBV11-3	TRBJ2-2	-	TGTGCCAGCAGTTTAGGTAGCTCCGCCGGGGAGCTGTTTTTT	CASSLGSSAGELFF
-	TRBV28	TRBJ1-4	-	TGTGCCAGCAGTTATACAGCCTCAACTAATGAAAAACTGTTTTTT	CASSYTASTNEKLFF
many	TRBV7-9	TRBJ1-5	TRBD1	TGTGCCAGCAGCTTTTCTGACGGGACAGGGCCTACGTTGAATCAGCCCCAGCATTTT	CASSFSDGTGPTLNQPQHF
-	TRBV30	TRBJ2-2	-	TGTGCCTGGAGAAGGCAGGGTGCCGGGGAGCTGTTTTTT	CAWRRQGAGELFF
-	TRBV28	TRBJ1-2	TRBD1	TGTGCCACTTCTGGAGACAGGGCTGGCTACACCTTC	CATSGDRAGYTF
-	TRBV19	TRBJ2-1	TRBD1	TGTGCCAGTAGTATAATAGGACAGGGGCAGTTCTTC	CASSIIGQGQFF
-	TRBV9	TRBJ1-2	-	TGTGCCAGCAGCGTCGAGGGAGTAAGTGGCTACACCTTC	CASSVEGVSGYTF
-	TRBV7-2	TRBJ1-2	TRBD1	TGTGCCAGCAGCCCCCAGGGGGGCTATGGCTACACCTTC	CASSPQGGYGYTF
-	TRBV7-9	TRBJ1-6	-	TGTGCCAGCAGCTTCGGAACCTATAATTCACCCCTCCACTTT	CASSFGTYNSPLHF
-	TRBV6-1	TRBJ1-2	TRBD1	TGTGCCAGCAGTACCTATACCGGGACAGGCTACGGCTACACCTTC	CASSTYTGTGYGYTF
-	TRBV7-2	TRBJ2-2	-	TGTGCCAGCAGCTTAATTGGAGAGGGAGCGACCGGGGAGCTGTTTTTT	CASSLIGEGATGELFF
-	TRBV28	TRBJ2-7	TRBD2	TGTGCCAGCAGTTTGTCCCCGAGGGCGGGGGGACCCTACGAGCAGTACTTC	CASSLSPRAGGPYEQYF
once	TRBV7-9	TRBJ1-4	-	TGTGCCAGCAGCTCAGACCTTTCGGCTAATGAAAAACTGTTTTTT	CASSSDLSANEKLFF
many	TRBV27	TRBJ2-7	-	TGTGCCAGCGGATCCGGGGGCTCTCCCGTAGGGGAGCAGTACTTC	CASGSGGSPVGEQYF
-	TRBV2	TRBJ2-2	-	TGTGCCAGCAGCTACATACAGGGAACCGGGGAGCTGTTTTTT	CASSYIQGTGELFF